The present entry profiles one T cell receptor beta chain with its context. The sample is drawn from a study of blood T cells in healthy people across ages. Primers used in a second PCR of roughly 7 to 12 cycles were a sample-barcoded 5' primer and a J-beta primer mix. MiXCR, applied by TCRdb to the 5' RACE reads, yields one record per CDR3 protein. The top ten hold 6.5% to 8% of the sample, which has 1.2 million to 1.5 million distinct CDR3 sequences, around 59% seen once. The V gene's germline CDR1 is MGHDK and CDR2 SYGVNS. The CDR3 sequence is 16 residues long. V was cut by 6 bases and J by 6 bases, with 22 bases left in between.

What was sequenced was blood. This sequence joins TRBV25-1 and TRBJ2-3, with D unresolved. The TCR originated in a man between 18 and 35 years old in good health. CDR3 sequence reads: CASREHLLRHYDTQYF. CDR3 DNA: TGTGCCAGCAGAGAACACCTGCTAAGACACTACGATACGCAGTATTTT.